Shown below are 6 T cell receptor beta chains from a single sample sequenced in a study of identical twins. TCRdb called the 5' RACE reads again in MiXCR, with one record for every CDR3 protein. Of about 920,000 distinct CDR3 sequences in the sample, about 12% were seen once. These data are also associated with another study on yellow fever vaccine responses in identical twins.

The specimen sequenced was PBMCs. These receptors were taken from a woman aged 18-29 years in good health.

This clonotype was detected a few times. V is TRBV20-1 and J is TRBJ2-3; the D gene is possibly TRBD2 (7 bases). Deletions cut 5 bases from V and 2 bases from J, with 26 bases between. Germline V gene lookup returns CDR1 DFQATT and CDR2 SNEGSKA (reference sequence). The CDR3 totals 18 residues. The CDR3 DNA reads as TGCAGTGCTCCATCAGGGGTGCGGGAGTACCACCACACAGATACGCAGTATTTT. Residues: CSAPSGVREYHHTDTQYF.

In this sample, this clonotype turned up many times. This sequence joins TRBV2 and TRBJ1-2, with D perhaps matching TRBD1 (6 bases). V dropped 1 base and J dropped 2 bases, with 8 bases sitting between them. The CDR3 length is 14 residues. Germline V CDR1 and CDR2: SNHLY, FYNNEI. The CDR3 is CASSEEQGNYGYTF. The CDR3 DNA sequence: TGTGCCAGCAGTGAAGAACAGGGAAACTATGGCTACACCTTC.

The genes are TRBV6-5 and TRBJ2-7; D is possibly TRBD1 (6 bases). The germline V gene encodes CDR1 MNHEY and CDR2 SVGAGI. The CDR3 sequence is 15 residues long. Trimming stripped 2 bases from V and 7 bases from J, with 18 bases between. The CDR3 DNA reads TGTGCCAGCAGTTACGTTGACAGGCCCATGGGGGAGCAGTACTTC. Residues: CASSYVDRPMGEQYF.

J is TRBJ2-7 and V is TRBV2; D is unclear. Trimming shortened V by 6 bases and J by 2 bases, and 14 bases separated the two germline ends. The CDR3 runs 14 residues. From germline, CDR1 is SNHLY and CDR2 FYNNEI. This CDR3 is CASRDSTLTYEQYV. The CDR3 region has the DNA TGTGCCAGCAGAGATTCGACACTGACCTACGAGCAGTACGTC.

This clonotype was counted between two and nine times. The chain joins TRBV12-3 or TRBV12-4 to TRBJ1-2; D is undetermined. The CDR3 length is 13 residues. The ends were cut back, 5 bases at V and 4 bases at J, with 11 bases in the middle. The CDR3 protein is CASSPGGPYGYTF. For the CDR3, the DNA is TGTGCCAGCAGTCCAGGAGGACCCTATGGCTACACCTTC.

This clonotype was seen many times. The V call is TRBV3-1, the J call TRBJ1-3, with D possibly TRBD1 on 6 matching bases. This CDR3 comprises 13 residues. Germline loops: CDR1 LGHDT, CDR2 YNNKEL (reference sequence). V was trimmed by 8 bases and J by 2 bases, leaving 10 bases between them. CDR3 amino acids: CASSTGPGNTIYF. The CDR3 coding sequence is TGTGCCAGCTCCACAGGGCCTGGAAACACCATATATTTT.